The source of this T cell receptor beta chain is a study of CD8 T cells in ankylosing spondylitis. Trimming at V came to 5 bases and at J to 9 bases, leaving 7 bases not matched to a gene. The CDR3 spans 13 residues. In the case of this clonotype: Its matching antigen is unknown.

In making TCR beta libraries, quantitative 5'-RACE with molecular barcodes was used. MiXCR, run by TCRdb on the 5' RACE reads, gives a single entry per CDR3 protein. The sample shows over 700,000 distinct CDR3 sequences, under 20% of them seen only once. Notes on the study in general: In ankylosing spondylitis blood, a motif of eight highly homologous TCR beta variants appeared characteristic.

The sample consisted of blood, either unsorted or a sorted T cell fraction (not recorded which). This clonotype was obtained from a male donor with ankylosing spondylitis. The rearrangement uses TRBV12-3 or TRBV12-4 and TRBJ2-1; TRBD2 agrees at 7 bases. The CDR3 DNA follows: TGTGCCAGCAGTCTCCCGACTAGCACTGAGCAGTTCTTC. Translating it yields CASSLPTSTEQFF.